The 13 T cell receptor beta chains below were found in one sample sequenced in a study of vaccination and CD4 T cells after COVID-19. Each CDR3 protein is one row after TCRdb ran MiXCR on the PCR reads. Of 20,000 to 25,000 distinct CDR3 sequences in the sample, more than 45% were seen once. The sequenced sample was CD4+ T cells from blood, obtained before SARS-CoV-2 vaccination. All receptors come from a human donor who had recovered from COVID-19.

The chain joins TRBV20-1 to TRBJ1-3; no firm D call. Germline V gene data show CDR1 as DFQATT and CDR2 as SNEGSKA (reference sequence). The CDR3 sequence is 15 residues long. V lost 2 bases and J lost 0, with 11 bases in between. CDR3 residues: CSARRLVSSGNTIYF. In DNA, the CDR3 is TGCAGTGCTAGACGATTAGTTTCCTCTGGAAACACCATATATTTT.

This sequence joins TRBV15 and TRBJ1-1; D is possibly TRBD1 (6 bases). Trimming cost V 9 bases and J 1 base, with 12 bases left between them. Germline V gene lookup returns CDR1 LNHNV and CDR2 YYDKDF (reference sequence). This CDR3 comprises 13 residues. The CDR3 region has the DNA TGTGCCACGGGGGGACAAGGGAACACTGAAGCTTTCTTT. As protein: CATGGQGNTEAFF. The entire variable domain, with the rest obtained from reference TRBV15 and TRBJ1-1, is as follows: DAMVIQNPRYQVTQFGKPVTLSCSQTLNHNVMYWYQQKSSQAPKLLFHYYDKDFNNEADTPDNFQSRRPNTSFCFLDIRSPGLGDTAMYLCATGGQGNTEAFFGQGTRLTVV.

The chain combines TRBV7-9 with TRBJ1-3; D ambiguous. V shed 1 base and J shed 0 bases, with 7 bases lying between them. This CDR3 has 15 amino acids. Germline CDR1 is SEHNR and CDR2 is FQNEAQ (reference sequence). CDR3 residues: CASSLGAGSGNTIYF. The CDR3 coding sequence is TGTGCCAGCAGCTTAGGAGCAGGCTCTGGAAACACCATATATTTT.

V usage is TRBV20-1 and J usage is TRBJ1-5, with D perhaps TRBD1 (5 bases). V lost 4 bases and J 4 bases, leaving 11 bases between the germline ends. In germline, CDR1 is DFQATT, CDR2 SNEGSKA (reference sequence). The CDR3 covers 13 residues. CDR3 protein: CSAKGRGNQPQHF. The CDR3 nucleotides read TGCAGTGCTAAGGGCCGGGGGAATCAGCCCCAGCATTTT.

This clonotype was seen a single time. The chain links TRBV5-1 to TRBJ2-7; the D gene is possibly TRBD1 (6 bases). Germline CDR1 is SGHRS and CDR2 is YFSETQ. The ends were cut back, 5 bases at V and 1 base at J, with 13 bases in the middle. The CDR3 runs 14 residues. The CDR3 sequence: CASRPRTDSYEQYF. The DNA of the CDR3 is TGCGCCAGCAGGCCGCGGACAGATTCCTACGAGCAGTACTTC.

The rearrangement uses TRBV25-1 and TRBJ2-3; TRBD2 matches 10 bases. V dropped 8 bases and J dropped 0; count of bases not matched to a gene: 5. This CDR3 is 15 amino acids long. Germline V gene lookup returns CDR1 MGHDK and CDR2 SYGVNS. CDR3 protein: CASSTSGKSTDTQYF. The CDR3 DNA sequence: TGTGCCAGCTCAACTAGCGGGAAAAGCACAGATACGCAGTATTTT.

This clonotype was observed a few times. This chain links TRBV28 with TRBJ1-5, with a weak D call TRBD1 (6 bases). The length of the CDR3 is 14 residues. CDR1 is MDHEN and CDR2 is SYDVKM in the germline V gene. V dropped 5 bases and J dropped 6 bases, with 14 bases sitting between them. The CDR3 DNA follows: TGTGCCAGCAGTATTCAGGGGTTGGTTCAGCCCCAGCATTTT. Amino acids: CASSIQGLVQPQHF.

This clonotype was counted a few times. The chain couples TRBV28 to TRBJ1-2, with D hard to call. V was shortened by 6 bases and J by 3 bases, with 8 bases between the two germline ends. The CDR3 runs 12 residues. Germline CDR1 is MDHEN and CDR2 is SYDVKM. The CDR3 is CASRGLDYGYTF. CDR3 sequence (DNA): TGTGCCAGCAGGGGGTTGGACTATGGCTACACCTTC.

J is TRBJ2-7 and V is TRBV10-3, with D unresolved. Germline V lookup: CDR1 ENHRY, CDR2 SYGVKD. The CDR3 runs to 13 residues. V was pared by 0 bases and J by 5 bases, with 8 bases between. The chain's CDR3 is CAISESVRDEQYF. Here the CDR3 DNA reads TGTGCCATCAGTGAGTCGGTTCGGGACGAGCAGTACTTC.

This clonotype was picked up a small number of times. CDR3 bases: TGTGCCAGCAGTTTCCGTAGCGGGAGGGCCCCTCCAGATACGCAGTATTTT. Translation gives CASSFRSGRAPPDTQYF. This chain joins TRBV6-2 or TRBV6-3 and TRBJ2-3; TRBD2 aligns across 11 bases. CDR1 and CDR2 from the germline V gene are MNHEY and SVGEGT. The CDR3 runs to 17 residues. V trimming: 4 bases; J trimming: 4 bases; junction bases outside the gene matches: 10.

The chain joins TRBV21-1 to TRBJ2-7; the table's D call, TRBD1, has no DNA check behind it. TRBV21-1 is designated a pseudogene. CDR3 size: 15 residues. The CDR3 coding sequence is TGTGCCAGCAGCAAATCAAAGGGACAGTCTTACGAGCAGTACTTC. Translated, it gives CASSKSKGQSYEQYF.

The rearrangement joins TRBV12-3 or TRBV12-4 to TRBJ1-5, with D maybe TRBD1 (5 bases). The CDR3 has 13 amino acids. V was shortened by 6 bases and J by 4 bases, with 10 bases between the two germline ends. In DNA form, the CDR3 reads TGTGCCAGCAGGATGGGGCGGAATCAGCCCCAGCATTTT. Translating it yields CASRMGRNQPQHF.

The chain uses TRBV20-1 and TRBJ2-7; a possible D gene is TRBD2 (6 bases). Trimming cost V 3 bases and J 7 bases, with 19 bases left between them. This CDR3 is built from 14 residues. Germline loops: CDR1 DFQATT, CDR2 SNEGSKA (reference sequence). CDR3 DNA: TGCAGTGCTAGGGTTAGCGGAGGAGGTCGGGAGCAGTACTTC. Protein product: CSARVSGGGREQYF.